This TCR beta chain appears in the sequencing data of a study of CD4 T cells in relation to SARS-CoV-2 and coronaviruses. Method: immunoSEQ multiplex PCR; TCRdb's copy keeps in-frame clones and lacks some. The sample consists of 18,000 or so clones, around three quarters of them appearing once. As concerns this clone: The antigen is unknown.

CD4+ T cells from unexposed donors were obtained before the COVID-19 pandemic (2011-2018). CD4+ T cells were isolated from the cells after 10 days of culture. Each well had around 2.2 million PBMCs in around 4.5% human AB serum with IL-2. The CDR3 extends over 14 amino acids. Trimming took off 4 bases at V and 0 bases at J, with 9 bases between the two ends. Germline CDR1 is SGHTA and CDR2 is FQGNSA. Sequenced material: CD4+ T cells from PBMCs, cultured in vitro. The gene calls are TRBV7-2 and TRBJ2-5; possible D gene TRBD1, 5 bases. This receptor was identified in a human donor in good health. CDR3 DNA: TGTGCCAGCAGCTCCGACAGCTACCAAGAGACCCAGTACTTC. Its protein is CASSSDSYQETQYF.